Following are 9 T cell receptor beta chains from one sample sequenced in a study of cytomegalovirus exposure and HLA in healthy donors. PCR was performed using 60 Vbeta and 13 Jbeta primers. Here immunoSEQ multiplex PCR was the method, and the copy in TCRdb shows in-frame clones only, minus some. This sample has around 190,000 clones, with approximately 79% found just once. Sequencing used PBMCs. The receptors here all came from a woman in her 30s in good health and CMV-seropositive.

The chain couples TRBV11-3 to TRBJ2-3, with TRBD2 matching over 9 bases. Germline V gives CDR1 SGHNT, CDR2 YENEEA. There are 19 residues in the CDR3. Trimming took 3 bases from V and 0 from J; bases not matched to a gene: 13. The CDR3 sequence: CASSFWSGLAGGSTDTQYF. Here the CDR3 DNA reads TGTGCCAGCAGCTTTTGGTCGGGACTAGCTGGGGGAAGCACAGATACGCAGTATTTT. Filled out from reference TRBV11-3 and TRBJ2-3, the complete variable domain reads EAGVVQSPRYKIIEKKQPVAFWCNPISGHNTLYWYLQNLGQGPELLIRYENEEAVDDSQLPKDRFSAERLKGVDSTLKIQPAELGDSAVYLCASSFWSGLAGGSTDTQYFGPGTRLTVL.

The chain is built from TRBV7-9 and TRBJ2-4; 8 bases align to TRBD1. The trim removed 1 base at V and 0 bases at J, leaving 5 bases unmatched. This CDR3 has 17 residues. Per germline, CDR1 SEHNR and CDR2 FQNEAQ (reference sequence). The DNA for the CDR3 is TGTGCCAGCAGCTTAGACAGTCAGGGGGCAGCCAAAAACATTCAGTACTTC. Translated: CASSLDSQGAAKNIQYF.

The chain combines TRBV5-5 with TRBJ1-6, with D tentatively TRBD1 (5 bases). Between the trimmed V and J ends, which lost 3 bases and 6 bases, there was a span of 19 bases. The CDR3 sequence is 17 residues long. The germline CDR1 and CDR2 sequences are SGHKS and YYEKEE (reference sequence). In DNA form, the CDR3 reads TGTGCCAGCAGCTCGGGGGTCAGTAGCAGTGGTAATTCACCCCTCCACTTT. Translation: CASSSGVSSSGNSPLHF.

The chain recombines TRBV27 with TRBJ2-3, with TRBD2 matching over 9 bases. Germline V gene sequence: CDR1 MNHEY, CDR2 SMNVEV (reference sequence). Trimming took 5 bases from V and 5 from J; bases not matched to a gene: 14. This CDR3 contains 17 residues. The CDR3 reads CASSSVVASGIIDTQYF. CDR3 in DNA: TGTGCCAGCAGTAGTGTCGTCGCTAGCGGGATTATAGATACGCAGTATTTT.

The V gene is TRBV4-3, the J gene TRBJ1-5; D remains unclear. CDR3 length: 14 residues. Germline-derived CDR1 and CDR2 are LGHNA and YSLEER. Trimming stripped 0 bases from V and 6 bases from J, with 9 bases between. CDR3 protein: CASSQDRGIQPQHF. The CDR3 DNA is TGCGCCAGCAGCCAAGATCGAGGGATTCAGCCCCAGCATTTT.

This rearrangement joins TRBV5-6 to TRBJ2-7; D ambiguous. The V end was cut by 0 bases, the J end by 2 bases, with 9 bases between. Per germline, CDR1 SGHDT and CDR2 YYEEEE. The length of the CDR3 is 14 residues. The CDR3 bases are TGTGCCAGCAGCTTGGGTGCCGCGCCCTACGAGCAGTACTTC. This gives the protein CASSLGAAPYEQYF. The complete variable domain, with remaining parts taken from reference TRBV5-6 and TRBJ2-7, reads DAGVTQSPTHLIKTRGQQVTLRCSPKSGHDTVSWYQQALGQGPQFIFQYYEEEERQRGNFPDRFSGHQFPNYSSELNVNALLLGDSALYLCASSLGAAPYEQYFGPGTRLTVT.

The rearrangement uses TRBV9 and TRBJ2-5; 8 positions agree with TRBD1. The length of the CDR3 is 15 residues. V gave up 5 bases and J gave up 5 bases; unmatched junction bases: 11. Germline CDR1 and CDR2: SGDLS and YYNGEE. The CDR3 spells CASSDLSGGHETQYF. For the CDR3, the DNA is TGTGCCAGCAGTGACTTATCAGGGGGCCACGAGACCCAGTACTTC.

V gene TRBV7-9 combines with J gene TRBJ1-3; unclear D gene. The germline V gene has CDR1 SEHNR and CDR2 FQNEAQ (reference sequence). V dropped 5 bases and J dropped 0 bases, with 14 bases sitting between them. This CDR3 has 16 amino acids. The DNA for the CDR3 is TGTGCCAGCAGCCCGAGTGGAGTCCGCTCTGGAAACACCATATATTTT. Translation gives CASSPSGVRSGNTIYF.

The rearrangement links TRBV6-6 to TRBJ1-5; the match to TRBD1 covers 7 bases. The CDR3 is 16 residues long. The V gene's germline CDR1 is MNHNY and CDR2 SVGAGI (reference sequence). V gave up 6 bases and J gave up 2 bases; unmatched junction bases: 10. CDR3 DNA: TGTGCCAGCAGAACAGGGGACCCCATCGGCAATCAGCCCCAGCATTTT. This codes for CASRTGDPIGNQPQHF.